This T cell receptor (beta chain) was sequenced during a study of identical twins. V was pared by 5 bases and J by 6 bases, with 18 bases between. The CDR3 runs to 16 residues. Germline values: CDR1 KGHDR, CDR2 SFDVKD. This clonotype appeared many times. TCRdb reanalysed the 5' RACE reads using MiXCR and keeps one entry per CDR3 protein. In the table there are about 890,000 distinct CDR3 sequences, over 9% of which are singletons. The sample also formed part of further work on yellow fever vaccine responses in identical twins.

The sequencing sample was made of PBMCs. The rearrangement joins TRBV24-1 to TRBJ2-2; D could derive from TRBD1 or TRBD2 (5 bases each). The TCR comes from a woman younger than 35 in good health. The CDR3: CATSGTGTLGPGELFF. Written as DNA, the CDR3 is TGTGCCACCAGTGGTACCGGGACCCTAGGCCCCGGGGAGCTGTTTTTT.